The T cell receptor beta chain described here comes from a study of cytomegalovirus exposure and HLA in healthy donors. Study-level findings and limits: Compared with the approximately 680-donor mean, an Asian-associated ancestry cluster reportedly had fewer N-insertions, according to a later analysis. In a later analysis, HLA-C alleles had the fewest associated TCRs, DRB1 alleles the most. CMV serostatus was the sole immune exposure information available.

The PCR employed 60 Vbeta primers together with 13 Jbeta primers. Using immunoSEQ multiplex PCR, the repertoire was profiled, and TCRdb retains in-frame clones only, with some absent. The sample holds tens of thousands of clones; approximately 80% are singletons and the top ten take approximately 2.6%. V lost 4 bases to trimming and J lost 0 bases; unmatched junction nucleotides: 10. Germline assignment: CDR1 MRHNA and CDR2 SNTAGT. The length of the CDR3 is 20 residues. For this clone: Its matching antigen is unknown.

Those who donated were healthy bone marrow donors. The chain recombines TRBV6-4 with TRBJ2-6, with TRBD1 matching 12 bases. The receptor was derived from a man younger than 40 in good health and CMV-seronegative. Sequencing was done on a sample of PBMCs. The CDR3, as DNA: TGTGCCAGCAGTGCGCCCGGGACAGGGGGCGCTCCCTCTGGGGCCAACGTCCTGACTTTC. Translated, it gives CASSAPGTGGAPSGANVLTF.